This TCR beta chain was documented in a study of blood T cell repertoires in COVID-19. Study background: Acute-phase and convalescent COVID-19 samples originated in the United States, Italy and Spain. PBMCs, B-cell-depleted T cells, or T cells provided the cDNA or gDNA that made up the material.

The CDR3 runs 14 residues. Trimming left V 4 bases short and J 7 bases short, with 17 bases between. Germline assignment: CDR1 SGHVS and CDR2 FQNEAQ. Participant-reported clinical history was the basis for cohort assignment. Sequenced by immunoSEQ multiplex PCR; TCRdb stores in-frame clones only, minus some. This sample has about 210,000 clones, with 75% to 90% found just once. The sequenced material came from PBMCs or T cells enriched from blood (not recorded which). The sequence came from a woman in her 30s who had been exposed to COVID-19. The rearrangement uses TRBV7-8 and TRBJ2-7; D possibly corresponds to TRBD2 (6 bases). CDR3: CASSSLRELGEQYF. DNA for the CDR3: TGTGCCAGCAGCTCACTCCGGGAGCTGGGGGAGCAGTACTTC.